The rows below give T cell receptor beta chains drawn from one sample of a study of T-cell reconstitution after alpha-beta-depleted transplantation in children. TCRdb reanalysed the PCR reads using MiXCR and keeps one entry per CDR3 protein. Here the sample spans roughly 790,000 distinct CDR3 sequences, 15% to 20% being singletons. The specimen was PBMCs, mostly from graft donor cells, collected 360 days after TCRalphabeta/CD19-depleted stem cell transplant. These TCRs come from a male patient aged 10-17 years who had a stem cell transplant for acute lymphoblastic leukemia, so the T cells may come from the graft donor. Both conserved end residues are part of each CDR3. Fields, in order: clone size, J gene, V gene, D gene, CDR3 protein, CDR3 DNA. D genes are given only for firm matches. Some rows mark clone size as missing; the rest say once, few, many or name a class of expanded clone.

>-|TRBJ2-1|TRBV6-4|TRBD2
CASSDSRGLAPYNEQFF
TGTGCCAGCAGTGACTCGAGGGGACTAGCACCTTACAATGAGCAGTTCTTC
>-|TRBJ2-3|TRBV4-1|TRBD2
CASSLLRGLESDTQYF
TGCGCCAGCAGCCTCCTGAGAGGACTAGAGTCAGATACGCAGTATTTT
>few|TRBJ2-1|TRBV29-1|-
CSVEVGLRDEQFF
TGCAGCGTTGAAGTCGGTTTGAGGGATGAGCAGTTCTTC
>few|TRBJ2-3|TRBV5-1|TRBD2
CASSLAGSGNTDTQYF
TGCGCCAGCAGCTTGGCTGGTAGCGGGAACACAGATACGCAGTATTTT
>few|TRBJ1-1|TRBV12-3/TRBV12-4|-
CASSYDRRPGGAFF
TGTGCCAGCAGTTATGACAGGCGCCCCGGGGGGGCTTTCTTT
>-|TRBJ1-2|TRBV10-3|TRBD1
CAISGPRRGQGTYGYTF
TGTGCCATCAGTGGACCCAGACGGGGACAGGGGACCTATGGCTACACCTTC
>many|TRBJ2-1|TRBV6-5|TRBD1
CASSSAGTGSNEQFF
TGTGCCAGCAGCTCTGCCGGGACAGGGAGCAATGAGCAGTTCTTC
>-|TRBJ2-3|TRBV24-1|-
CATSRRSHGRTDTQYF
TGTGCCACCAGTAGGAGGAGTCATGGTAGGACAGATACGCAGTATTTT
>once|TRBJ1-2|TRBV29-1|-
CSVGRDGPNYGYTF
TGCAGCGTTGGGAGGGACGGGCCCAACTATGGCTACACCTTC
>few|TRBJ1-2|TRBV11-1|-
CASSPRHSSLYGYTF
TGTGCCAGCAGCCCGCGACATTCATCCCTCTATGGCTACACCTTC
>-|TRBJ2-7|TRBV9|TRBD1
CASSGLGTAYEQYF
TGTGCCAGCAGCGGCCTCGGGACAGCCTACGAGCAGTACTTC
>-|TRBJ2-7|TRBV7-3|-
CASTLSGCEQYF
TGTGCCAGCACCCTTAGCGGCTGCGAGCAGTACTTC
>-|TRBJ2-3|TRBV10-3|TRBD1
CAIHRGRITDTQYF
TGTGCCATCCACAGGGGGCGTATCACAGATACGCAGTATTTT
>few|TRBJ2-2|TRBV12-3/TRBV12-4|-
CASSFDRVYVGELFF
TGTGCCAGCAGTTTCGACAGAGTATATGTAGGGGAGCTGTTTTTT
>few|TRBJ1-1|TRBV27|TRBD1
CASSLGGTGVTTEAFF
TGTGCCAGCAGTTTGGGCGGGACAGGGGTTACCACTGAAGCTTTCTTT
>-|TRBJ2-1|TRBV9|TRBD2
CASSVAEGTSFFQKQFF
TGTGCCAGCAGCGTAGCGGAGGGGACTAGCTTTTTTCAGAAGCAGTTCTTC
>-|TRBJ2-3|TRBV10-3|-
CAIMRGGAVDTQYF
TGTGCCATCATGCGTGGGGGCGCGGTAGATACGCAGTATTTT
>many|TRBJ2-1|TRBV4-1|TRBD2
CASSPIAGEQFF
TGCGCCAGCAGCCCGATAGCGGGAGAGCAGTTCTTC
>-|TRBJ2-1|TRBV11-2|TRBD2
CASSLDRLAGGNEQFF
TGTGCCAGCAGCTTAGATCGGCTAGCGGGAGGCAATGAGCAGTTCTTC
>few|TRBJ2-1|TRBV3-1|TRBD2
CASSQDQSSGGLEREQFF
TGTGCCAGCAGCCAAGATCAGTCTAGCGGGGGCCTTGAACGTGAGCAGTTCTTC
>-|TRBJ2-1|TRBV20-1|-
CSARSVSYFLSYNEQFF
TGCAGTGCTAGATCGGTCAGTTATTTCCTCTCCTACAATGAGCAGTTCTTC
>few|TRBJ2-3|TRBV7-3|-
CASSSPATDTQYF
TGTGCCAGCAGCTCCCCCGCTACAGATACGCAGTATTTT
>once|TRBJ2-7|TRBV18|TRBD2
CASSPGLAGAPEQYF
TGTGCCAGCTCACCAGGACTAGCGGGAGCTCCCGAGCAGTACTTC
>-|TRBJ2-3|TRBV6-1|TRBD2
CASSEELAGGGPDTQYF
TGTGCCAGCAGTGAGGAACTAGCGGGAGGCGGGCCAGATACGCAGTATTTT
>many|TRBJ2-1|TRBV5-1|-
CASSPLGLIEQFF
TGCGCCAGCAGCCCACTTGGCCTAATTGAGCAGTTCTTC
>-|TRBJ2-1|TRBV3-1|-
CASSFVWSSWNEQFF
TGTGCCAGCAGCTTCGTTTGGTCAAGCTGGAATGAGCAGTTCTTC
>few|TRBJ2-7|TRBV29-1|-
CSVGAAGWLEQYF
TGCAGCGTTGGGGCGGCAGGGTGGCTGGAGCAGTACTTC
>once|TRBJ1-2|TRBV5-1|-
CASSDPLGAANKTNYGYTF
TGCGCCAGCAGCGATCCTCTGGGGGCAGCCAATAAAACTAACTATGGCTACACCTTC
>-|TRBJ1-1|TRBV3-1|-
CASSQDPGGSGTEAFF
TGTGCCAGCAGCCAAGATCCGGGTGGGTCCGGCACTGAAGCTTTCTTT
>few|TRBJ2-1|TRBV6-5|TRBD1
CASSIDRGIYNEQFF
TGTGCCAGCAGTATCGACAGGGGTATATACAATGAGCAGTTCTTC
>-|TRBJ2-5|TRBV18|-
CASSQLGGETQYF
TGTGCCAGCTCACAACTAGGAGGAGAGACCCAGTACTTC
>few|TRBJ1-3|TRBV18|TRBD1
CASSLRTGRDTIYF
TGTGCCAGCTCACTAAGGACAGGGAGAGACACCATATATTTT
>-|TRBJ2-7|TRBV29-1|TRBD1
CSVEPGQGDEQYF
TGCAGCGTTGAACCGGGACAGGGGGACGAGCAGTACTTC
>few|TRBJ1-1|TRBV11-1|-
CASSSGQLLLKLEAFF
TGTGCCAGCAGCTCCGGTCAGCTCCTACTGAAGCTTGAAGCTTTCTTT
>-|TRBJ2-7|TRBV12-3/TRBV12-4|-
CASSPGPINEQYF
TGTGCCAGCAGTCCGGGACCCATAAACGAGCAGTACTTC
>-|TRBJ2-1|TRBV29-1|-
CSVEAGHYNEQFF
TGCAGCGTTGAAGCGGGACATTACAATGAGCAGTTCTTC
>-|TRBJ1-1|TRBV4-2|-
CASSPRRRMNTEAFF
TGTGCCAGCAGCCCCAGGAGAAGGATGAACACTGAAGCTTTCTTT
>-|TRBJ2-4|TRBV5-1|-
CASSPRLGINIQYF
TGCGCCAGCAGCCCCCGTTTAGGTATAAACATTCAGTACTTC
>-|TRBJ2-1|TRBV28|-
CASSLSYLVSSSYNEQFF
TGTGCCAGCAGTTTATCCTATCTTGTCTCTTCCTCCTACAATGAGCAGTTCTTC
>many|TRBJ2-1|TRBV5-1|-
CASSLALATLNEQFF
TGCGCCAGCAGCTTGGCCTTGGCTACCCTCAATGAGCAGTTCTTC